This passage covers 28 T cell receptor beta chains from one sample sequenced in a study of T cells expressing NK-cell markers. Reprocessing the 5' RACE reads, TCRdb reports a single entry for every CDR3 protein and omits DNA. Its clone listing holds fewer than 550,000 distinct CDR3 sequences. Sequencing was carried out using blood T cells: a sorted CD56 or NKG2C T cell subset, CD4+ or CD8+ T cells, or bulk PBMC T cells (not recorded which). Receptors were obtained from a woman in her forties or fifties in good health.

The chain has TRBV27 and TRBJ2-3; lacking DNA, the TRBD2 call made by TCRdb goes unchecked. Germline CDR1 reads MNHEY; CDR2 reads SMNVEV (reference sequence). The length of the CDR3 is 16 residues. CDR3 protein: CASSLSTSPKRDTQYF.

The V and J genes are TRBV3-1 and TRBJ2-5. The CDR3 extends over 15 amino acids. CDR1 and CDR2 from the germline V gene are LGHDT and YNNKEL (reference sequence). CDR3: CASSQDHLGLGTQYF.

J is TRBJ2-1 and V is TRBV10-3; TCRdb indicates TRBD2, and absent DNA this call remains unverified. Germline CDR1 reads ENHRY; CDR2 reads SYGVKD. The CDR3 runs 13 residues. The CDR3 is CAITSVSYNEQFF.

The genes are TRBV20-1 and TRBJ1-2; as DNA is missing, the TRBD1 call by TCRdb cannot be tested. The CDR3 loop spans 12 amino acids. CDR1 and CDR2 from the germline V gene are DFQATT and SNEGSKA (reference sequence). The CDR3 protein is CSARQGNYGYTF.

The chain couples TRBV5-1 to TRBJ2-1. CDR1 SGHRS and CDR2 YFSETQ come from the germline V gene. The CDR3 length is 14 residues. CDR3 sequence: CASSLGHEVDEQFF.

This chain links TRBV6-5 with TRBJ2-1; TCRdb selects TRBD1, and the lack of DNA leaves this call unchecked. The CDR3 totals 15 residues. Germline-derived CDR1 and CDR2 are MNHEY and SVGAGI. The CDR3 spells CASSSFLQGYNEQFF.

The V gene is TRBV6-6, the J gene TRBJ1-2; the D call of TRBD1 rests on TCRdb alone, since no DNA is present to check it. This CDR3 is 16 amino acids long. CDR1 is MNHNY and CDR2 is SVGAGI in the germline V gene (reference sequence). The CDR3: CASSFDPFRGIYGYTF.

The chain carries TRBV4-1 and TRBJ2-2; as DNA is missing, the TRBD1 call by TCRdb cannot be tested. Germline values: CDR1 MGHRA, CDR2 YSYEKL. The CDR3 covers 15 residues. The CDR3 spells CASSQTGIPTGELFF.

The chain is built from TRBV2 and TRBJ1-1; TCRdb gives TRBD1 as the D gene, but with no DNA this cannot be confirmed. This CDR3 comprises 14 residues. CDR1 is SNHLY, CDR2 FYNNEI, per germline. The CDR3 reads CASIKGALDTEAFF. The full variable domain, with the rest looked up from reference TRBV2 and TRBJ1-1, is EPEVTQTPSHQVTQMGQEVILRCVPISNHLYFYWYRQILGQKVEFLVSFYNNEISEKSEIFDDQFSVERPDGSNFTLKIRSTKLEDSAMYFCASIKGALDTEAFFGQGTRLTVV.

V usage is TRBV19 and J usage is TRBJ2-5; without DNA, the TCRdb call of TRBD1 cannot be checked. Looked up from germline, CDR1 is LNHDA and CDR2 is SQIVND (reference sequence). This CDR3 region has 13 residues. The CDR3 loop reads CASRGRGQETQYF.

The J gene is TRBJ2-1, the V gene TRBV3-1; TCRdb's assignment of TRBD1 cannot be checked, as there is no DNA. CDR3 length equals 16 residues. The germline CDR1 and CDR2 sequences are LGHDT and YNNKEL (reference sequence). CDR3 region: CASSQAGSQIYNEQFF.

The V and J genes are TRBV2 and TRBJ2-5. CDR1 is SNHLY, CDR2 FYNNEI, per germline. The CDR3 consists of 11 residues. CDR3 sequence reads: CASTLVQTQYF.

The V and J genes are TRBV24-1 and TRBJ2-1; TCRdb calls TRBD2, which cannot be checked without DNA. This CDR3 has 16 amino acids. The germline gives CDR1 KGHDR, CDR2 SFDVKD. The CDR3: CATSETGLAGGNEQFF.

The V and J genes are TRBV5-5 and TRBJ2-2; TCRdb's D call of TRBD1 is untestable without DNA. The CDR3 contains 15 residues. From germline, CDR1 is SGHKS and CDR2 YYEKEE (reference sequence). CDR3 in amino acids: CASSRNRPNTGELFF.

This chain's CDR3 is CASSQDRTSGGYNEQFF. This chain joins TRBV4-1 and TRBJ2-1; with no DNA, the TCRdb D assignment of TRBD2 cannot be verified. Germline-derived CDR1 and CDR2 are MGHRA and YSYEKL. This CDR3 has 17 residues.

V and J are TRBV27 and TRBJ1-1; the TRBD1 assignment by TCRdb is unverifiable without DNA. The germline CDR1 and CDR2 sequences are MNHEY and SMNVEV (reference sequence). The CDR3 contains 15 residues. CDR3: CASSPLRDRDTEAFF.

The gene calls are TRBV9 and TRBJ2-7; TCRdb outputs TRBD1, but without DNA this stays unchecked. The CDR3 has 13 residues. Germline loops: CDR1 SGDLS, CDR2 YYNGEE. This CDR3 is CASSVGGYAEQYF. Drawing the rest from reference TRBV9 and TRBJ2-7, the complete variable domain is DSGVTQTPKHLITATGQRVTLRCSPRSGDLSVYWYQQSLDQGLQFLIQYYNGEERAKGNILERFSAQQFPDLHSELNLSSLELGDSALYFCASSVGGYAEQYFGPGTRLTVT.

The chain couples TRBV30 to TRBJ1-3. The CDR3 is 12 amino acids. Germline V CDR1 and CDR2: GTSNPN, SVGIG (reference sequence). The CDR3 spells CAWGYSGNTIYF.

This CDR3 reads CSARVAVRAYNEQFF. V usage is TRBV20-1 and J usage is TRBJ2-1. This CDR3 region has 15 residues. The V gene's germline CDR1 is DFQATT and CDR2 SNEGSKA (reference sequence).

V gene TRBV10-1 combines with J gene TRBJ2-2; TCRdb's D gene call, TRBD2, goes unchecked for lack of DNA. In germline, CDR1 is WNHNN, CDR2 SYGVQD (reference sequence). This CDR3 region has 16 residues. CDR3 protein: CASTGGTSARAGELFF.

The gene calls are TRBV3-1 and TRBJ2-2; TCRdb's D gene call, TRBD2, goes unchecked for lack of DNA. Germline V gives CDR1 LGHDT, CDR2 YNNKEL (reference sequence). The CDR3 covers 17 residues. This CDR3 reads CASSPISGRANTGELFF.

The chain joins TRBV2 to TRBJ2-7. The CDR3 is made up of 15 amino acids. Germline values: CDR1 SNHLY, CDR2 FYNNEI. CDR3 loop: CASSDIRDASYEQYF.

This chain links TRBV18 with TRBJ2-4; checking the TCRdb D call of TRBD2 is not possible without DNA. Germline assignment: CDR1 KGHSH and CDR2 LQKENI. The CDR3 covers 14 residues. The CDR3 sequence is CASSPGVPKNIQYF.

This rearrangement joins TRBV6-7 to TRBJ1-1; absent DNA, TCRdb's TRBD1 call cannot be checked. TRBV6-7 is marked as an open reading frame, function uncertain. The CDR3 runs 14 residues. CDR3 amino acids: CASSHRDTDTEAFF.

The chain couples TRBV9 to TRBJ2-1. There are 13 residues in the CDR3. Germline V gene lookup returns CDR1 SGDLS and CDR2 YYNGEE. The CDR3 is CASSVNLRNEQFF.

The rearrangement uses TRBV19 and TRBJ1-1. In germline, CDR1 is LNHDA, CDR2 SQIVND (reference sequence). CDR3 size: 12 residues. The CDR3 protein is CASSIVGYEAFF.

This rearrangement joins TRBV20-1 to TRBJ2-3; the D gene TCRdb calls, TRBD1, cannot be checked with no DNA. CDR3 size: 15 residues. From germline, CDR1 is DFQATT and CDR2 SNEGSKA (reference sequence). CDR3 sequence: CSARNPGPSTDTQYF.

This chain joins TRBV10-3 and TRBJ1-4; TCRdb designates TRBD1, a call that cannot be tested without DNA. The germline gives CDR1 ENHRY, CDR2 SYGVKD. This CDR3 region has 14 residues. CDR3 in amino acids: CAISPGQGSEKLFF.